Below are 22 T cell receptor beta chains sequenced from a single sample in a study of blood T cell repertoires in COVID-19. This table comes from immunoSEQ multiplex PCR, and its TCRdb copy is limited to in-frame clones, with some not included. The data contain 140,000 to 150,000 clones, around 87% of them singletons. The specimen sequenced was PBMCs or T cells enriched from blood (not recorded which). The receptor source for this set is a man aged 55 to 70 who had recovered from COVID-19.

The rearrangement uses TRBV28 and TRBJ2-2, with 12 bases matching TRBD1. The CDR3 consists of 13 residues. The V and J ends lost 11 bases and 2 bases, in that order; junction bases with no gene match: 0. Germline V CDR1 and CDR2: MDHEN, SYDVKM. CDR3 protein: CAGTGGNTGELFF. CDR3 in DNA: TGTGCCGGGACAGGGGGCAACACCGGGGAGCTGTTTTTT.

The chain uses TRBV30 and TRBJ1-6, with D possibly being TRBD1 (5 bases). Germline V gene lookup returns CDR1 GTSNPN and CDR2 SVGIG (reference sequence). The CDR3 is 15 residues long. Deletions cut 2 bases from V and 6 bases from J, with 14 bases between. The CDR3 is CAWSKRQSGNSPLHF. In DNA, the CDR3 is TGTGCCTGGAGTAAAAGACAGTCTGGTAATTCACCCCTCCACTTT.

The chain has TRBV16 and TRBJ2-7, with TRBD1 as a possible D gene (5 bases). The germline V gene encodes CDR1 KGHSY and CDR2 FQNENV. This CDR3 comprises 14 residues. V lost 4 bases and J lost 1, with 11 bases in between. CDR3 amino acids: CASSLREMSYEQYF. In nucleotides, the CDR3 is TGTGCCAGCAGCCTCAGGGAAATGTCCTACGAGCAGTACTTC.

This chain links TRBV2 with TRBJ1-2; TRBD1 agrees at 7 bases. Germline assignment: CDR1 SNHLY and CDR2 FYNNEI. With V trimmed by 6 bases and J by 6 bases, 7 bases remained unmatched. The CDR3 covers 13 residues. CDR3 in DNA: TGTGCCAGCAGAACCGGGACAGTAAATGGCTACACCTTC. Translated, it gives CASRTGTVNGYTF.

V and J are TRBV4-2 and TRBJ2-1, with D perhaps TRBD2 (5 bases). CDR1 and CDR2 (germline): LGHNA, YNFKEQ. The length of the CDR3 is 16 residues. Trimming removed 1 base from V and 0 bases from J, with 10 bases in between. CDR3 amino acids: CASSQVAGSSYNEQFF. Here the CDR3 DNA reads TGTGCCAGCAGCCAAGTCGCGGGTAGCTCCTACAATGAGCAGTTCTTC.

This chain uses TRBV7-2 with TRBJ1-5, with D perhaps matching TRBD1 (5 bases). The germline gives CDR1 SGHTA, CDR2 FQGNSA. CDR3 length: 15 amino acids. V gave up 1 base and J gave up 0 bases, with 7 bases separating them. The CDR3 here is CASSLGQNSNQPQHF. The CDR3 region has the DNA TGTGCCAGCAGCTTAGGACAGAATAGCAATCAGCCCCAGCATTTT. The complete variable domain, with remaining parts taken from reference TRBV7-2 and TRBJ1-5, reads GAGVSQSPSNKVTEKGKDVELRCDPISGHTALYWYRQSLGQGLEFLIYFQGNSAPDKSGLPSDRFSAERTGGSVSTLTIQRTQQEDSAVYLCASSLGQNSNQPQHFGDGTRLSIL.

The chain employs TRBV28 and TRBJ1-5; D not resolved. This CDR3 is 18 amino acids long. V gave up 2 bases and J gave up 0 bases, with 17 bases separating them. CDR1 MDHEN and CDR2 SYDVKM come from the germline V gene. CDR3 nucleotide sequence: TGTGCCAGCAGTTTACCTGCCCCAGGCCGAACTAGCAATCAGCCCCAGCATTTT. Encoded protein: CASSLPAPGRTSNQPQHF.

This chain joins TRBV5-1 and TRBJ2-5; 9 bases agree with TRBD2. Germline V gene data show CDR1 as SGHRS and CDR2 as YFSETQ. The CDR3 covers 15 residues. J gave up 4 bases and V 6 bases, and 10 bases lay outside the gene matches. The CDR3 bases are TGCGCCAGCAAAGTGACTAGCGGCTTAGGAGAGACCCAGTACTTC. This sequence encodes CASKVTSGLGETQYF. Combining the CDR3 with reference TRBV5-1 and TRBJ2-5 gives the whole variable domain KAGVTQTPRYLIKTRGQQVTLSCSPISGHRSVSWYQQTPGQGLQFLFEYFSETQRNKGNFPGRFSGRQFSNSRSEMNVSTLELGDSALYLCASKVTSGLGETQYFGPGTRLLVL.

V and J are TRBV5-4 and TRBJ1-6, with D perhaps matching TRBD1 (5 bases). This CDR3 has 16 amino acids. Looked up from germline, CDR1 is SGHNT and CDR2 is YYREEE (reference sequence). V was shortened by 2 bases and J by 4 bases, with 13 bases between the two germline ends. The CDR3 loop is CASSFNQGQYNSPLHF. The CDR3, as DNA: TGTGCCAGCAGCTTTAATCAGGGCCAGTATAATTCACCCCTCCACTTT.

CDR3 residues: CARGQEYQPQHF. CDR3 DNA: TGCGCCAGGGGACAGGAATATCAGCCCCAGCATTTT. The chain couples TRBV10-1 to TRBJ1-5; TRBD1 aligns across 8 bases. Germline CDR1 reads WNHNN; CDR2 reads SYGVQD (reference sequence). V shed 9 bases and J 5 bases; nucleotides not matched to a gene: 3. This CDR3 comprises 12 residues.

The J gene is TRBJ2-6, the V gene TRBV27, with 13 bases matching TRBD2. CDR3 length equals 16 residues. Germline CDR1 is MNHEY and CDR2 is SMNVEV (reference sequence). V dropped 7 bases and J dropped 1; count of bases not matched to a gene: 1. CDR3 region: CASKLAGGSGANVLTF. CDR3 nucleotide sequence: TGTGCCAGCAAACTAGCGGGAGGGTCTGGGGCCAACGTCCTGACTTTC.

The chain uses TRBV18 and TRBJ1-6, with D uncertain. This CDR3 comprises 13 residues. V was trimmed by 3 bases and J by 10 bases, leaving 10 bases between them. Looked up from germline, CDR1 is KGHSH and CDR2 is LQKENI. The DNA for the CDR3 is TGTGCCAGCTCACCGGAGGTTCACTCACCCCTCCACTTT. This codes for CASSPEVHSPLHF.

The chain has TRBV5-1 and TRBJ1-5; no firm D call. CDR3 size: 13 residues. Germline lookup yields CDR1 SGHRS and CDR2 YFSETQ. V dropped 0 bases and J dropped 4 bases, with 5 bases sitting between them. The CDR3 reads CASSLAPNQPQHF. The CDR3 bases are TGCGCCAGCAGCTTGGCCCCAAATCAGCCCCAGCATTTT.

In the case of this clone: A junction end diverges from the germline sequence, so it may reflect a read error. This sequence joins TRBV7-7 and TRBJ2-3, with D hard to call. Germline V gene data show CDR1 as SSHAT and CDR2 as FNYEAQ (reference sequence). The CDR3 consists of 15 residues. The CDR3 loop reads CASSLGGGNTDTQYF. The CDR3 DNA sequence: TGTGCTAGCAGCTTAGGCGGCGGCAACACAGATACGCAGTATTTT.

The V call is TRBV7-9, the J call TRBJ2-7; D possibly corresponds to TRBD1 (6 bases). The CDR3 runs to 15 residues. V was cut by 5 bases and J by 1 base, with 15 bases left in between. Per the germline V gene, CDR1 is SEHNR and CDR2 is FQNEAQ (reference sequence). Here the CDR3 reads CASSKRQASSYEQYF. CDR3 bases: TGTGCCAGCAGCAAAAGACAGGCCAGTTCCTACGAGCAGTACTTC.

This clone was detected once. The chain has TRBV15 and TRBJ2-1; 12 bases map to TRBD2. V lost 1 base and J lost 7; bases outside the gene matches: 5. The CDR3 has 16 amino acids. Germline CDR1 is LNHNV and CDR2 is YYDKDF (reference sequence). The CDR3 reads CATSRARTSGTNEQFF. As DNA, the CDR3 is TGTGCCACCAGCAGAGCTAGGACTAGCGGGACGAATGAGCAGTTCTTC.

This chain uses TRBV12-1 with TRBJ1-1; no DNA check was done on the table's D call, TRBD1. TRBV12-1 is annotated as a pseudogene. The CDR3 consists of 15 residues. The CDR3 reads CASSFRTEPNTEAFF. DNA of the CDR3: TGTGCCAGCAGCTTCCGAACAGAACCGAACACTGAAGCTTTCTTT.

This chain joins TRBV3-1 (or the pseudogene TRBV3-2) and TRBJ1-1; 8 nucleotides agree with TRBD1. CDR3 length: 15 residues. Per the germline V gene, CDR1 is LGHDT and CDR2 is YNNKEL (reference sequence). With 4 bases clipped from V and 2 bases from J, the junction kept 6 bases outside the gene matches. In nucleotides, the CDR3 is TGTGCCAGCAGCCTTATAGGACAGGGCAACACTGAAGCTTTCTTT. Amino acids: CASSLIGQGNTEAFF.

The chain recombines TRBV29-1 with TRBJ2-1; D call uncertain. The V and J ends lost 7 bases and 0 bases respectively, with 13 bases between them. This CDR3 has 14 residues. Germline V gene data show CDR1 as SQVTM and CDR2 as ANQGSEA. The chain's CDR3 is CSAETVSSYNEQFF. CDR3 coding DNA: TGCAGCGCGGAGACTGTAAGCTCCTACAATGAGCAGTTCTTC.

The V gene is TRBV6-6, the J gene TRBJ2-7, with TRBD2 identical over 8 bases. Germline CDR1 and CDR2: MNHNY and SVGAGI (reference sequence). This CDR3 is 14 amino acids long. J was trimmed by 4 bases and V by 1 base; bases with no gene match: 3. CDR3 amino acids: CASSYLAGGYEQYF. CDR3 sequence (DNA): TGTGCCAGCAGTTACTTGGCGGGGGGATACGAGCAGTACTTC.

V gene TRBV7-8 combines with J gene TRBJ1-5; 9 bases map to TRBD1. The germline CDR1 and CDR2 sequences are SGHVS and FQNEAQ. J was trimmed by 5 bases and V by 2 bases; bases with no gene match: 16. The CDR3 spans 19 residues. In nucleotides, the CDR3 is TGTGCCAGCAGCTTAACGCGCGCGGACAGGGGTGTACTTCATCAGCCCCAGCATTTT. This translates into CASSLTRADRGVLHQPQHF. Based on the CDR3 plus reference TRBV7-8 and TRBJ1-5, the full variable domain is GAGVSQSPRYKVAKRGQDVALRCDPISGHVSLFWYQQALGQGPEFLTYFQNEAQLDKSGLPSDRFFAERPEGSVSTLKIQRTQQEDSAVYLCASSLTRADRGVLHQPQHFGDGTRLSIL.

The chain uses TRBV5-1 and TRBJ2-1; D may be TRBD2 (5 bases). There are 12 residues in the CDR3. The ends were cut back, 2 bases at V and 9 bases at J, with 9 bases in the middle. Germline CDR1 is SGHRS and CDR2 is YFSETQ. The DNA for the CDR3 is TGCGCCAGCAGCTTTAACGCGGGTGAGCAGTTCTTC. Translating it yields CASSFNAGEQFF.